Shown below are 31 T cell receptor beta chains from a single sample sequenced in a study of T cells after yellow fever vaccination. Via MiXCR, TCRdb re-called the 5' RACE reads, giving one row per CDR3 protein. The sample has 500,000 to 650,000 distinct CDR3 sequences; 17% are singletons. The input for sequencing was PBMCs, taken 5 days after the first yellow fever vaccination. These TCRs come from a young man who received the YFV17D yellow fever vaccine.

This clonotype was seen at least ten times. This chain links TRBV5-1 with TRBJ1-1; D unresolved. V lost 1 base and J lost 3, with 7 bases in between. The length of the CDR3 is 13 residues. From germline, CDR1 is SGHRS and CDR2 YFSETQ. Here the CDR3 DNA reads TGCGCCAGCAGCTTGACAGTGTACACTGAAGCTTTCTTT. Protein product: CASSLTVYTEAFF.

The table lists this clonotype with a few counts. This sequence joins TRBV12-3 or TRBV12-4 and TRBJ2-3, with D possibly matching TRBD1 (6 bases). Trimming removed 0 bases at V and 2 bases at J, with 12 bases between. The CDR3 extends over 16 amino acids. The CDR3 coding sequence is TGTGCCAGCAGTTTAGCCGGACAGACCATCACAGATACGCAGTATTTT. Amino acids: CASSLAGQTITDTQYF.

This clonotype was counted only a few times. V gene TRBV12-3 or TRBV12-4 combines with J gene TRBJ1-3, with D unclear. V was trimmed by 4 bases and J by 1 base, leaving 8 bases between them. This CDR3 is 14 amino acids long. The CDR3 sequence: CASSWSASGNTIYF. CDR3 DNA: TGTGCCAGCAGTTGGTCAGCATCTGGAAACACCATATATTTT.

J is TRBJ1-1 and V is TRBV7-2, with a weak D call TRBD1 (6 bases). The V gene's germline CDR1 is SGHTA and CDR2 FQGNSA. Trimming left V 2 bases short and J 10 bases short, with 20 bases between. This CDR3 contains 15 residues. This CDR3 reads CASSLRAGVNPRAFF. CDR3 sequence (DNA): TGTGCCAGCAGCTTACGGGCAGGGGTGAATCCGCGAGCTTTCTTT. Variable domain in full (rest from reference TRBV7-2 and TRBJ1-1): GAGVSQSPSNKVTEKGKDVELRCDPISGHTALYWYRQSLGQGLEFLIYFQGNSAPDKSGLPSDRFSAERTGGSVSTLTIQRTQQEDSAVYLCASSLRAGVNPRAFFGQGTRLTVV.

This clonotype has only a few counts. This sequence joins TRBV2 and TRBJ2-5; D perhaps matches TRBD2 (5 bases). V was trimmed by 3 bases and J by 3 bases, leaving 8 bases between them. Germline V gene lookup returns CDR1 SNHLY and CDR2 FYNNEI. The CDR3 runs to 13 residues. CDR3 region: CASSDVGKETQYF. The CDR3 region has the DNA TGTGCCAGCAGTGACGTCGGGAAAGAGACCCAGTACTTC.

In its sample, this clonotype was seen a few times. The V and J genes are TRBV3-1 and TRBJ2-1; TRBD2 is a possible D gene (7 bases). The V end lost 4 bases, the J end lost 0 bases, and 22 bases lay between the germline ends. CDR1 LGHDT and CDR2 YNNKEL come from the germline V gene (reference sequence). The CDR3 contains 19 residues. The CDR3 bases are TGTGCCAGCAGCCCCCTAAGTCGGGGGGCCTCCAGCTCCTACAATGAGCAGTTCTTC. This gives the protein CASSPLSRGASSSYNEQFF.

To note about this clonotype: The junction differs from germline at one of its ends, possibly a read error. V gene TRBV18 combines with J gene TRBJ2-1; TRBD2 matches at 8 bases. This CDR3 is 15 amino acids long. Looked up from germline, CDR1 is KGHSH and CDR2 is LQKENI. The CDR3, as DNA: TGTGCCAGCTCGCCACGAACGGGGGGGGCCAATGAGCAGTTCTTC. Translating it yields CASSPRTGGANEQFF. Together with reference TRBV18 and TRBJ2-1, the CDR3 gives the full variable domain: NAGVMQNPRHLVRRRGQEARLRCSPMKGHSHVYWYRQLPEEGLKFMVYLQKENIIDESGMPKERFSAEFPKEGPSILRIQQVVRGDSAAYFCASSPRTGGANEQFFGPGTRLTVL.

This clonotype was seen only a few times. CDR3 region: CASSFRRDYEQYF. In nucleotides, the CDR3 is TGTGCCAGCAGTTTCCGACGGGACTACGAGCAGTACTTC. The V call is TRBV12-3 or TRBV12-4, the J call TRBJ2-7, with D perhaps TRBD2 (5 bases). The V gene lost 3 bases and the J gene lost 3 bases, with 9 bases spanning the gap. This CDR3 has 13 residues.

A few counts support this clonotype. The CDR3 protein is CASSSLTYEQYV. The DNA of the CDR3 is TGTGCCAGCAGTTCTTTAACCTACGAGCAGTACGTC. The chain combines TRBV28 with TRBJ2-7; D is unresolved. This CDR3 is 12 amino acids long. The ends were cut back, 4 bases at V and 2 bases at J, with 6 bases in the middle. Germline V gene sequence: CDR1 MDHEN, CDR2 SYDVKM.

The chain joins TRBV9 to TRBJ2-5; a possible D gene is TRBD1 (6 bases). This CDR3 has 15 residues. V lost 4 bases to trimming and J lost 1 base, with 14 bases between them. Germline-derived CDR1 and CDR2 are SGDLS and YYNGEE. The CDR3 protein is CASSLRTESQETQYF. The CDR3 DNA reads TGTGCCAGCAGCCTCCGGACAGAAAGCCAAGAGACCCAGTACTTC.

In its sample, this clonotype was seen a few times. V usage is TRBV7-2 and J usage is TRBJ2-5; D is undetermined. V shed 2 bases and J shed 0 bases, with 16 bases lying between them. The CDR3 has 17 amino acids. Germline CDR1 reads SGHTA; CDR2 reads FQGNSA. The CDR3 region has the DNA TGTGCCAGCAGCTTACAGTCTCCGATTTCGTACCAAGAGACCCAGTACTTC. The encoded protein is CASSLQSPISYQETQYF.

V is TRBV6-8 and J is TRBJ2-7; D is possibly TRBD2 (5 bases). In germline, CDR1 is MNHGY, CDR2 SAAAGT. CDR3 length: 11 amino acids. CDR3 in amino acids: CASSPSGNSLV. CDR3 coding DNA: TGTGCCAGCAGCCCTTCGGGGAACTCACTCGTC.

This clonotype occurred many times. The chain employs TRBV4-1 and TRBJ2-3, with unresolved D. The V end lost 4 bases, the J end lost 1 base, and 15 bases lay between the germline ends. The CDR3 is 16 residues long. Germline CDR1 and CDR2: MGHRA and YSYEKL. CDR3 sequence (DNA): TGCGCCAGCAGCCCCCTGCCAGGTGGTGGCACAGATACGCAGTATTTT. This gives the protein CASSPLPGGGTDTQYF.

V gene TRBV6-6 combines with J gene TRBJ2-7, with D perhaps TRBD1 or TRBD2 (5 bases each). V lost 8 bases, J lost 5 bases, and 10 bases lay in between. This CDR3 region has 11 residues. Per the germline V gene, CDR1 is MNHNY and CDR2 is SVGAGI (reference sequence). In DNA, the CDR3 is TGTGCCAGCGGGGGACCCGACGAGCAGTACTTC. This gives the protein CASGGPDEQYF.

There are a few counts of this clonotype. The chain recombines TRBV3-1 with TRBJ1-3; D call uncertain. CDR3 size: 13 residues. Per the germline V gene, CDR1 is LGHDT and CDR2 is YNNKEL (reference sequence). V was clipped by 4 bases and J by 6 bases, with 10 bases between them. CDR3 nucleotide sequence: TGTGCCAGCAGCCCCAACTCGGCAAACACCATATATTTT. Its translation is CASSPNSANTIYF.

In its sample, this clonotype was seen once. This chain connects TRBV7-2 to TRBJ2-2, with 11 bases identical to TRBD2. This CDR3 region has 17 residues. Unmatched junction bases numbered 9, after V lost 3 bases and J lost 6 bases. CDR1 SGHTA and CDR2 FQGNSA come from the germline V gene. The CDR3 nucleotides read TGTGCCAGCAGCTTCCAGTCAATAGCGGGGGGGCCCGGGGAGCTGTTTTTT. Residues: CASSFQSIAGGPGELFF.

This clonotype was observed a few times. V usage is TRBV7-9 and J usage is TRBJ1-2, with a weak D call TRBD1 (6 bases). Trimming cost V 6 bases and J 4 bases, with 12 bases left between them. CDR3 length equals 13 residues. In germline, CDR1 is SEHNR, CDR2 FQNEAQ (reference sequence). This chain's CDR3 is CASRAGVGYGYTF. DNA of the CDR3: TGTGCCAGCAGGGCAGGGGTGGGCTATGGCTACACCTTC.

The chain carries TRBV29-1 and TRBJ2-7; 9 positions match TRBD1. The V segment lost 1 base and the J segment 3 bases; nucleotides outside the gene matches: 7. This CDR3 is built from 15 residues. CDR1 is SQVTM, CDR2 ANQGSEA, per germline. CDR3 protein: CSVEVDWGQGYEQYF. The CDR3 DNA is TGCAGCGTTGAAGTGGACTGGGGACAGGGCTACGAGCAGTACTTC.

The CDR3 sequence: CATSRQTQRRTQYF. The DNA of the CDR3 is TGTGCCACCAGCAGACAAACTCAACGCCGTACGCAGTATTTT. J is TRBJ2-3 and V is TRBV15; D gene ambiguous. V shed 2 bases and J shed 8 bases, with 14 bases lying between them. The CDR3 totals 14 residues. CDR1 LNHNV and CDR2 YYDKDF come from the germline V gene (reference sequence).

This clonotype was seen at least ten times. The rearrangement joins TRBV12-3 or TRBV12-4 to TRBJ2-3; TRBD1 matches at 12 bases. V lost 5 bases and J lost 6; bases outside the gene matches: 6. This CDR3 comprises 15 residues. DNA for the CDR3: TGTGCCAGCAGTCCGGGACAGGGGGCTGGGGATACGCAGTATTTT. This sequence encodes CASSPGQGAGDTQYF.

Only a few counts were recorded for this clonotype. This chain joins TRBV30 and TRBJ2-1, with 9 positions matching TRBD2. Losses at the gene ends were 4 bases for V and 12 bases for J; bases not matched to a gene: 16. CDR1 and CDR2 (germline): GTSNPN, SVGIG (reference sequence). The CDR3 spans 15 residues. This chain's CDR3 is CAWITTPSSGVGQFF. CDR3 sequence (DNA): TGTGCCTGGATTACTACCCCCTCTAGCGGGGTGGGGCAGTTCTTC.

This chain connects TRBV20-1 to TRBJ2-1; 8 nucleotides align to TRBD2. Germline values: CDR1 DFQATT, CDR2 SNEGSKA (reference sequence). J lost 4 bases, V lost 0 bases, and 8 bases had no gene match. The CDR3 length is 16 residues. The CDR3 DNA is TGCAGTGCTAGAGATCCTGCGGGGGGAATATACAATGAGCAGTTCTTC. Protein product: CSARDPAGGIYNEQFF.

This clonotype was counted only a few times. The chain carries TRBV4-1 and TRBJ1-1; D might be TRBD1 (5 bases). This CDR3 has 15 residues. V was trimmed by 0 bases and J by 1 base, leaving 9 bases between them. Germline CDR1 MGHRA, CDR2 YSYEKL. Written as DNA, the CDR3 is TGCGCCAGCAGCCAAGATCCCAGGGCGAACACTGAAGCTTTCTTT. Its protein is CASSQDPRANTEAFF.

This clonotype was detected a few times. The chain employs TRBV24-1 and TRBJ2-5; the D gene is possibly TRBD2 (5 bases). The V end was cut by 3 bases, the J end by 4 bases, with 14 bases between. Per the germline V gene, CDR1 is KGHDR and CDR2 is SFDVKD. The CDR3 is 15 amino acids. CDR3 DNA sequence: TGTGCCACCAGTGATCCACAGAGCGAGGGAGAGACCCAGTACTTC. It yields the protein CATSDPQSEGETQYF.

The chain couples TRBV5-1 to TRBJ2-2, with 9 bases aligning to TRBD1. V shed 6 bases and J 3 bases; nucleotides not matched to a gene: 3. The CDR3 loop spans 14 amino acids. Germline V gene data show CDR1 as SGHRS and CDR2 as YFSETQ. The DNA for the CDR3 is TGCGCCAGCAACAGGGGGCTCGACACCGGGGAGCTGTTTTTT. Encoded protein: CASNRGLDTGELFF. Complete variable domain (other parts from reference TRBV5-1 and TRBJ2-2): KAGVTQTPRYLIKTRGQQVTLSCSPISGHRSVSWYQQTPGQGLQFLFEYFSETQRNKGNFPGRFSGRQFSNSRSEMNVSTLELGDSALYLCASNRGLDTGELFFGEGSRLTVL.

This chain links TRBV24-1 with TRBJ2-1; TRBD2 matches 13 bases. The CDR3 covers 15 residues. Germline V gene lookup returns CDR1 KGHDR and CDR2 SFDVKD. Unmatched junction bases numbered 7, after V lost 6 bases and J lost 9 bases. CDR3 DNA sequence: TGTGCCACCAGTCCCGGGACTAGCGGGGCCGGTGAGCAGTTCTTC. Protein: CATSPGTSGAGEQFF.

There are a few counts of this clonotype. The J gene is TRBJ2-7, the V gene TRBV18; TRBD1 aligns across 7 bases. The CDR3 runs to 15 residues. V lost 6 bases, J lost 7 bases, and 15 bases stayed unmatched. The germline V gene has CDR1 KGHSH and CDR2 LQKENI. The CDR3 nucleotides read TGTGCCAGCTCGAGGACGACAGGGAACCTTGGGGAGCAGTACTTC. The encoded protein is CASSRTTGNLGEQYF.

This clonotype was seen a handful of times. The chain links TRBV19 to TRBJ2-2, with TRBD1 matching 11 bases. V was clipped by 4 bases and J by 6 bases; unmatched bases: 1. This CDR3 has 14 amino acids. The germline CDR1 and CDR2 sequences are LNHDA and SQIVND (reference sequence). The chain's CDR3 is CASSTGQGAGELFF. DNA for the CDR3: TGTGCCAGTAGTACGGGACAGGGGGCCGGGGAGCTGTTTTTT.

The CDR3 DNA reads TGTGCCATCAGTGGGCCTAGCGGCAGCTCCTACAATGAGCAGTTCTTC. Residues: CAISGPSGSSYNEQFF. This sequence joins TRBV10-3 and TRBJ2-1; TRBD2 aligns across 7 bases. V lost 4 bases to trimming and J lost 0 bases; unmatched junction nucleotides: 6. The V gene's germline CDR1 is ENHRY and CDR2 SYGVKD. CDR3 length: 16 residues.

This clonotype has a handful of counts. This chain links TRBV5-1 with TRBJ2-5; D remains unclear. Germline assignment: CDR1 SGHRS and CDR2 YFSETQ. V was clipped by 0 bases and J by 2 bases, with 14 bases between them. This CDR3 contains 16 residues. CDR3 nucleotide sequence: TGCGCCAGCAGCTTGGGGACCTACACAATTCAAGAGACCCAGTACTTC. Its translation: CASSLGTYTIQETQYF. The whole variable domain, remainder taken from reference TRBV5-1 and TRBJ2-5, is KAGVTQTPRYLIKTRGQQVTLSCSPISGHRSVSWYQQTPGQGLQFLFEYFSETQRNKGNFPGRFSGRQFSNSRSEMNVSTLELGDSALYLCASSLGTYTIQETQYFGPGTRLLVL.

This clonotype was seen only a few times. V and J are TRBV6-2 or TRBV6-3 and TRBJ1-4; 8 nucleotides align to TRBD1. J gave up 11 bases and V 2 bases, and 7 bases lay outside the gene matches. CDR1 is MNHEY and CDR2 is SVGEGT in the germline V gene. The CDR3 length is 14 residues. Here the CDR3 DNA reads TGTGCCAGCAGTTACGGCGGACAGGGAGGGAAACTGTTTTTT. Its translation: CASSYGGQGGKLFF.